Presented here are 2 T cell receptor beta chains from one specimen sequenced in a study of identical twins (dated by TCRdb to the mid-2010s). Receptor libraries were prepared by 5' RACE. Instrument used: Illumina HiSeq 2000. The raw public reads went through TCRdb reprocessing: fastp at Q25, MiXCR clone calling, in-frame beta chains kept. Rows are unified per CDR3 protein, each entry keeping the most common DNA and genes. Within this sample are about 520,000 distinct CDR3 sequences, with 22% of them counted one time only. Under 0.95% of the sample is taken by the ten largest. This sample was also put to use in a study of T cells expressing NK-cell markers.

Sequencing was performed on CD4+ T cells sorted from blood. Receptors originate from a young woman in good health.

At least ten counts were recorded for this clonotype. The V gene is TRBV12-3 or TRBV12-4, the J gene TRBJ2-1, with TRBD1 identical over 7 bases. This CDR3 region has 14 residues. With 3 bases clipped from V and 5 bases from J, the junction kept 4 bases outside the gene matches. CDR3 in DNA: TGTGCCAGCAGTTTCGGACAGGTTAACAATGAGCAGTTCTTC. Translated: CASSFGQVNNEQFF.

The V call is TRBV2, the J call TRBJ2-3; no definite D call. V lost 1 base and J lost 2, with 4 bases in between. The CDR3 consists of 13 residues. CDR1 and CDR2 from the germline V gene are SNHLY and FYNNEI. The chain's CDR3 is CASSEEYTDTQYF. DNA of the CDR3: TGTGCCAGCAGTGAAGAGTACACAGATACGCAGTATTTT.